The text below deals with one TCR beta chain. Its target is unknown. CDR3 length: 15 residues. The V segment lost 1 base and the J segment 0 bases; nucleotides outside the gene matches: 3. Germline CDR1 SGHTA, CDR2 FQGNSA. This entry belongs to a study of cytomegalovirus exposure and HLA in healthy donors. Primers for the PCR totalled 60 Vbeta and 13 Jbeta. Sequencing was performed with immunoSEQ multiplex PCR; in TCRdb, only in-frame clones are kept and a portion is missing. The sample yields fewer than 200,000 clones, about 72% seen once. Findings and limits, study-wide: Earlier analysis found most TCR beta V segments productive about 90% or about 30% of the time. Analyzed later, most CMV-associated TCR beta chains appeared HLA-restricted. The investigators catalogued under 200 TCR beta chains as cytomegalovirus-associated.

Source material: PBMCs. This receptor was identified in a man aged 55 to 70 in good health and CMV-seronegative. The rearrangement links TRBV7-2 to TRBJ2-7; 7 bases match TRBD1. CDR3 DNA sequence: TGTGCCAGCAGCTTAGTTGGACAGGACTCCTACGAGCAGTACTTC. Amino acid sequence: CASSLVGQDSYEQYF.